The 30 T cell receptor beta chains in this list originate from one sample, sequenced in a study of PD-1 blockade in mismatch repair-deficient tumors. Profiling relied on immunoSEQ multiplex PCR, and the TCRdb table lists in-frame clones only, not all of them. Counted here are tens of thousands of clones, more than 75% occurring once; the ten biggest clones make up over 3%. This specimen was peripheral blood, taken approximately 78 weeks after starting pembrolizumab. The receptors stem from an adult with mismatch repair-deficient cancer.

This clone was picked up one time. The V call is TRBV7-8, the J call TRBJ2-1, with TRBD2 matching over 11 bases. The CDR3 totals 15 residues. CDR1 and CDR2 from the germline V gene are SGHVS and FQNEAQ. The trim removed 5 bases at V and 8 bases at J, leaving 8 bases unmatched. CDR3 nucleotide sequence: TGTGCCAGCAGCATCACTAGCGGGAGTAGCCATGAGCAGTTCTTC. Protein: CASSITSGSSHEQFF.

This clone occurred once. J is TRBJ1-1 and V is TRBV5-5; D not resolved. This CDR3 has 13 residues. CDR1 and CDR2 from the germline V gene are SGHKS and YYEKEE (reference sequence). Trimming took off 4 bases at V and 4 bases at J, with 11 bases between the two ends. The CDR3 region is CASSKVGSTEAFF. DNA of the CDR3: TGTGCCAGCAGCAAAGTTGGTAGCACTGAAGCTTTCTTT.

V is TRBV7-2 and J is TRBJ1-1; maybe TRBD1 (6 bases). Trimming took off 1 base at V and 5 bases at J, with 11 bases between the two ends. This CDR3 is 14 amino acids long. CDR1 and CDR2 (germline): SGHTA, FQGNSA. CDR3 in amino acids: CASSLGSQGTEAFF. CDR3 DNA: TGTGCCAGCAGCTTAGGATCGCAGGGGACTGAAGCTTTCTTT.

Here the CDR3 reads CASSRGLGAGTEAFF. CDR3 sequence (DNA): TGTGCCAGCAGCCGGGGTTTGGGGGCGGGCACTGAAGCTTTCTTT. This chain links TRBV11-2 with TRBJ1-1; D is perhaps TRBD1 (6 bases). Per germline, CDR1 SGHAT and CDR2 FQNNGV. The CDR3 runs 15 residues. V was trimmed by 5 bases and J by 4 bases, leaving 17 bases between them.

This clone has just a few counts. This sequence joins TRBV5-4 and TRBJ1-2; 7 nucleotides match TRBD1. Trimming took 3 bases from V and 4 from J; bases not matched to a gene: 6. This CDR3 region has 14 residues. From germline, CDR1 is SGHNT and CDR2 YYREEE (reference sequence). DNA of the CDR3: TGTGCCAGCAGCTGGGGGGACAGCCCCTATGGCTACACCTTC. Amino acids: CASSWGDSPYGYTF.

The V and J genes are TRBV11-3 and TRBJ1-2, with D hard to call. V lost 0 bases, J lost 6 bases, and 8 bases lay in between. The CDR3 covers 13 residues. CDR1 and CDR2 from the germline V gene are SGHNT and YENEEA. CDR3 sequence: CASSLDNGDGYTF. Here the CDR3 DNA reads TGTGCCAGCAGCTTAGATAACGGGGATGGCTACACCTTC. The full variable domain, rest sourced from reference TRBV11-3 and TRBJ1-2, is EAGVVQSPRYKIIEKKQPVAFWCNPISGHNTLYWYLQNLGQGPELLIRYENEEAVDDSQLPKDRFSAERLKGVDSTLKIQPAELGDSAVYLCASSLDNGDGYTFGSGTRLTVV.

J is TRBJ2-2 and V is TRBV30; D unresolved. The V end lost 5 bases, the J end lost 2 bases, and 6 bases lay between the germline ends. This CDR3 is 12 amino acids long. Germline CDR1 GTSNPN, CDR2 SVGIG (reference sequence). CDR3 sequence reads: CAWQGNTGELFF. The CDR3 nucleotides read TGTGCCTGGCAAGGAAACACCGGGGAGCTGTTTTTT.

The CDR3 reads CASSLQGPGNTIYF. Written as DNA, the CDR3 is TGTGCCAGCAGTCTGCAGGGGCCTGGAAACACCATATATTTT. The chain carries TRBV5-4 and TRBJ1-3, with D possibly TRBD1 on 6 matching bases. Trimming stripped 5 bases from V and 2 bases from J, with 11 bases between. The CDR3 is 14 amino acids. CDR1 is SGHNT, CDR2 YYREEE, per germline (reference sequence).

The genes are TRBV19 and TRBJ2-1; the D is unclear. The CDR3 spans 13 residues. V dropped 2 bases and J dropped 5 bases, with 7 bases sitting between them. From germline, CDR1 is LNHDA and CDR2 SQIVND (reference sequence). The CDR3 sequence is CASSIIGNNEQFF. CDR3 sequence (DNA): TGTGCCAGTAGTATAATCGGAAACAATGAGCAGTTCTTC.

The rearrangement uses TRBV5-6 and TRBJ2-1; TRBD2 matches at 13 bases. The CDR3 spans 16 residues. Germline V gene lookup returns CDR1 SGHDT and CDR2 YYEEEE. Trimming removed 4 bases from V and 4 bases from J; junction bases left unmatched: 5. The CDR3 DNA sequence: TGTGCCAGCAGCCCCCCGGGACTAGCGGGGTACAATGAGCAGTTCTTC. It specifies CASSPPGLAGYNEQFF.

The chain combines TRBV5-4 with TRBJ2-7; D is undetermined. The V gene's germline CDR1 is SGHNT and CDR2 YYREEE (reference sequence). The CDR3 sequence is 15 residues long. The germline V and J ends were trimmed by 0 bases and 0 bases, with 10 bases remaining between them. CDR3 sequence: CASSLDPQASYEQYF. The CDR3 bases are TGTGCCAGCAGCTTGGATCCGCAGGCCTCCTACGAGCAGTACTTC.

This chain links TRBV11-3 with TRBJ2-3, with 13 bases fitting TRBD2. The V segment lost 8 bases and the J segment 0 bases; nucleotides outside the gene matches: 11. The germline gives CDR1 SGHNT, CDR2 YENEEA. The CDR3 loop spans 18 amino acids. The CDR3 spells CASSPGLAGSTSTDTQYF. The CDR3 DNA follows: TGTGCCAGCTCTCCGGGACTAGCGGGAAGCACTAGCACAGATACGCAGTATTTT. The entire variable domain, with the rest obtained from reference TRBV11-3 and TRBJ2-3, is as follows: EAGVVQSPRYKIIEKKQPVAFWCNPISGHNTLYWYLQNLGQGPELLIRYENEEAVDDSQLPKDRFSAERLKGVDSTLKIQPAELGDSAVYLCASSPGLAGSTSTDTQYFGPGTRLTVL.

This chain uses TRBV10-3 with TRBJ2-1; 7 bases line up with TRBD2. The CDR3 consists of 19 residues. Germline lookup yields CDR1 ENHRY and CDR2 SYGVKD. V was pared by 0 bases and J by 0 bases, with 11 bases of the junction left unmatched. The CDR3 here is CAISESIAGTASSYNEQFF. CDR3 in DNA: TGTGCCATCAGTGAGTCAATAGCGGGTACCGCGAGCTCCTACAATGAGCAGTTCTTC.

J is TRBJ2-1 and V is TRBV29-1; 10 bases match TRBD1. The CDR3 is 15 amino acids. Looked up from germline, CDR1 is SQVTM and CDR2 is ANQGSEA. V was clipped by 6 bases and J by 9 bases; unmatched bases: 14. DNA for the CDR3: TGCAGCGTCAGGCCGGACAGGGGGTTAAGGAGTGAGCAGTTCTTC. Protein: CSVRPDRGLRSEQFF.

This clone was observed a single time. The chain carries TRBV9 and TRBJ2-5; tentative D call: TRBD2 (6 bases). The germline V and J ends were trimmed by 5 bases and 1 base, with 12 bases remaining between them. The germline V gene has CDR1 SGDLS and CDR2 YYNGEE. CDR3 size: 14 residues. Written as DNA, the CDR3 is TGTGCCAGCAGTCCCGGGACTTTCCAAGAGACCCAGTACTTC. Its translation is CASSPGTFQETQYF.

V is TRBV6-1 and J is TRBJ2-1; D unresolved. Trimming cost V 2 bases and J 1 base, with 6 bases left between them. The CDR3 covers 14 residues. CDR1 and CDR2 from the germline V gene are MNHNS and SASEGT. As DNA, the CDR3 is TGTGCCAGCAGTGAATTAGTATCCTACAATGAGCAGTTCTTC. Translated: CASSELVSYNEQFF.

The CDR3 bases are TGTGCCAGCAGTGAATTCGGAGATACGCAGTATTTT. The encoded protein is CASSEFGDTQYF. This chain joins TRBV25-1 and TRBJ2-3; D uncertain. Deletions cut 1 base from V and 5 bases from J, with 4 bases between. This CDR3 has 12 amino acids. Looked up from germline, CDR1 is MGHDK and CDR2 is SYGVNS. Using reference TRBV25-1 and TRBJ2-3 for the parts outside the CDR3, the full variable domain is EADIYQTPRYLVIGTGKKITLECSQTMGHDKMYWYQQDPGMELHLIHYSYGVNSTEKGDLSSESTVSRIRTEHFPLTLESARPSHTSQYLCASSEFGDTQYFGPGTRLTVL.

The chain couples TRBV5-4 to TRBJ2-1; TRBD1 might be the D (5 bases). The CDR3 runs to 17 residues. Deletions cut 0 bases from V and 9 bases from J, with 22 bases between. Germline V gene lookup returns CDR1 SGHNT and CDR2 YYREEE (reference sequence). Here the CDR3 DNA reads TGTGCCAGCAGCTTGGCCGTGGTAAGGGGTGGTCGAGGTGAGCAGTTCTTC. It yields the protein CASSLAVVRGGRGEQFF.

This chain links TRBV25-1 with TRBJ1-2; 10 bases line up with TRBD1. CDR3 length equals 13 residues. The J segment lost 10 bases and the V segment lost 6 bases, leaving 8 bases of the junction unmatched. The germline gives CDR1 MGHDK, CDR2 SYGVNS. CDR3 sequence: CASSPTGTGVYTF. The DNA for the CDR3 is TGTGCCAGCAGCCCTACGGGGACAGGGGTCTACACCTTC.

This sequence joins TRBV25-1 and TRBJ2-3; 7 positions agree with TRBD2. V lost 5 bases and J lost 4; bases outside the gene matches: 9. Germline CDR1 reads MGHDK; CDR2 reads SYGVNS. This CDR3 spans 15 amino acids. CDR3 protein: CASSTRENWADTQYF. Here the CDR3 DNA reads TGTGCCAGCAGTACGCGGGAGAATTGGGCAGATACGCAGTATTTT.

CDR3 protein: CASSLDRVQPQHF. In nucleotides, the CDR3 is TGTGCCAGCAGCTTAGACAGGGTTCAGCCCCAGCATTTT. The rearrangement links TRBV7-2 to TRBJ1-5; TRBD1 is a possible D gene (6 bases). V lost 1 base, J lost 6 bases, and 7 bases lay in between. This CDR3 has 13 residues. In germline, CDR1 is SGHTA, CDR2 FQGNSA. The entire variable domain, with the rest obtained from reference TRBV7-2 and TRBJ1-5, is as follows: GAGVSQSPSNKVTEKGKDVELRCDPISGHTALYWYRQSLGQGLEFLIYFQGNSAPDKSGLPSDRFSAERTGGSVSTLTIQRTQQEDSAVYLCASSLDRVQPQHFGDGTRLSIL.

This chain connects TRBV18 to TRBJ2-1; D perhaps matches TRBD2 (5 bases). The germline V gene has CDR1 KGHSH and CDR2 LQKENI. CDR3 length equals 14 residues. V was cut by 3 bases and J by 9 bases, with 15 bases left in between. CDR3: CASSPTISVGEQFF. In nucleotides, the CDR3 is TGTGCCAGCTCACCTACTATTAGCGTCGGTGAGCAGTTCTTC. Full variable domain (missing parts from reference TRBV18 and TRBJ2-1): NAGVMQNPRHLVRRRGQEARLRCSPMKGHSHVYWYRQLPEEGLKFMVYLQKENIIDESGMPKERFSAEFPKEGPSILRIQQVVRGDSAAYFCASSPTISVGEQFFGPGTRLTVL.

The CDR3 coding sequence is TGTGCTAGTGTCGTAGCGGGAGCGCTGGGCGCCACAGATACGCAGTATTTT. This gives the protein CASVVAGALGATDTQYF. The chain carries TRBV12-5 and TRBJ2-3; 9 bases line up with TRBD2. CDR3 length: 17 amino acids. After removal of 7 bases from V and 2 bases from J, the junction contained 13 bases not matched to a gene. Germline lookup yields CDR1 LGHNT and CDR2 FRNRAP. Using reference TRBV12-5 and TRBJ2-3 for the parts outside the CDR3, the full variable domain is DARVTQTPRHKVTEMGQEVTMRCQPILGHNTVFWYRQTMMQGLELLAYFRNRAPLDDSGMPKDRFSAEMPDATLATLKIQPSEPRDSAVYFCASVVAGALGATDTQYFGPGTRLTVL.

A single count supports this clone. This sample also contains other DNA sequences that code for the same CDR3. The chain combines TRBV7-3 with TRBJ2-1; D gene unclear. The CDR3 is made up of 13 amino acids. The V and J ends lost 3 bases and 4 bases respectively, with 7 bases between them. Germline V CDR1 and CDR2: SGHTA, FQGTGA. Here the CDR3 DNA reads TGTGCCAGCAGCTTCGGCCCTTACAATGAGCAGTTCTTC. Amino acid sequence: CASSFGPYNEQFF.

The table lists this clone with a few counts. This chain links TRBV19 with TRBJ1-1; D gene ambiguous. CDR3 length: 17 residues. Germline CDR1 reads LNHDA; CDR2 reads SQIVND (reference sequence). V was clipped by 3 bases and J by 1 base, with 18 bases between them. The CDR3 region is CASSIISGRASNTEAFF. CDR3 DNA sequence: TGTGCCAGTAGTATTATCTCCGGCAGAGCCTCGAACACTGAAGCTTTCTTT. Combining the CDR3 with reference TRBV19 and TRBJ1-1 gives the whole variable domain DGGITQSPKYLFRKEGQNVTLSCEQNLNHDAMYWYRQDPGQGLRLIYYSQIVNDFQKGDIAEGYSVSREKKESFPLTVTSAQKNPTAFYLCASSIISGRASNTEAFFGQGTRLTVV.

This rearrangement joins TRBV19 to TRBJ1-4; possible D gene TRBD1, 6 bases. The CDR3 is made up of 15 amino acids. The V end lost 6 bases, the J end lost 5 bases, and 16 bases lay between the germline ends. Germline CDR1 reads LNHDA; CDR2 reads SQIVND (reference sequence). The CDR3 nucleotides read TGTGCCAGTAGACCCTTGACAGGCCAGAATGAAAAACTGTTTTTT. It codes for CASRPLTGQNEKLFF.

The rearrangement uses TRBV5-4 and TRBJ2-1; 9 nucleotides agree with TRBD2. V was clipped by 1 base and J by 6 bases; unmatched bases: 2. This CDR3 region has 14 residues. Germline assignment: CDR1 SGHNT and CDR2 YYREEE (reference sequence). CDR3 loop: CASSLLAGSNEQFF. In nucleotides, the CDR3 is TGTGCCAGCAGCTTGCTAGCGGGGTCCAATGAGCAGTTCTTC.

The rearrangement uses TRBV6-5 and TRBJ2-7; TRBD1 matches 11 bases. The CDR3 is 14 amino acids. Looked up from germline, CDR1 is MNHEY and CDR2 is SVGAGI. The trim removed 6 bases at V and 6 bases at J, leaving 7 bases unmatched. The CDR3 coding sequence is TGTGCCAGCAGGGCTTCGGGACAGGGGGGCGAGCAGTACTTC. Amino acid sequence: CASRASGQGGEQYF.

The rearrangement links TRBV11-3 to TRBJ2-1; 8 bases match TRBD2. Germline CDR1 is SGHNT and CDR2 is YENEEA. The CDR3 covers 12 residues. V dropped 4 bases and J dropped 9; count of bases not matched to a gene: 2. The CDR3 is CASSSSGPEQFF. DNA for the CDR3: TGTGCCAGCAGCTCTAGCGGGCCTGAGCAGTTCTTC.

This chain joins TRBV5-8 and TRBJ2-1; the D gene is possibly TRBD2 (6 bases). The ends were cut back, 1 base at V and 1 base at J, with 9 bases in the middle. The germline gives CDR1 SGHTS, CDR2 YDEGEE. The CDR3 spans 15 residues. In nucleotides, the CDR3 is TGTGCCAGCAGCTTGCTGGCGGGATCCTACAATGAGCAGTTCTTC. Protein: CASSLLAGSYNEQFF.